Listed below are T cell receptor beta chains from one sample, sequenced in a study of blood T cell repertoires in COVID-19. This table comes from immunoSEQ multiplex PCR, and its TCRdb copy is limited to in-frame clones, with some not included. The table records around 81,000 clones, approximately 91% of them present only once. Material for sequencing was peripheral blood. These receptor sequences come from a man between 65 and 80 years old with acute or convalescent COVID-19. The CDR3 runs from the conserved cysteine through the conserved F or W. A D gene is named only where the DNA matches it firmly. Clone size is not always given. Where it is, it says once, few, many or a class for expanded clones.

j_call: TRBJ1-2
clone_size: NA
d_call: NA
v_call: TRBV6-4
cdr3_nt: TGTGCCAGCAGACCACAAGATGGCTACACCTTC
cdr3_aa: CASRPQDGYTF

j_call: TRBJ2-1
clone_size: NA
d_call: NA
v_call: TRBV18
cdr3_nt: TGTGCCAGCTCACCACCTTCCGTCCTTAATGAGCAGTTCTTC
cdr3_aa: CASSPPSVLNEQFF

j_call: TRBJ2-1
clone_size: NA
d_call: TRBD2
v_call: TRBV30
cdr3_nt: TGTGCCTGGAGAGAACTAGCGGGGGGTCAGTTCTTC
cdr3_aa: CAWRELAGGQFF

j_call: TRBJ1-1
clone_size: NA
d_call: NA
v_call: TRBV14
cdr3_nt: TGTGCCAGCAGCCCCAGCGGCTGGGGAGCTTTCTTT
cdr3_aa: CASSPSGWGAFF

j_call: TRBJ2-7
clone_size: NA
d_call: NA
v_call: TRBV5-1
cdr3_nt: TGCGCCAGCAGCTTGTCACTTCCCTACGAGCAGTACTTC
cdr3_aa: CASSLSLPYEQYF

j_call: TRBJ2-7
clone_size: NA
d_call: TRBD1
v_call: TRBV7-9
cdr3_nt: TGTGCCAGCAGCTCCCGCCAGGGGGCGGGTGAGCAGTACTTC
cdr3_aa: CASSSRQGAGEQYF

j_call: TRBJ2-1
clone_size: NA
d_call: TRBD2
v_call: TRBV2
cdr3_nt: TGTGCCAGCACTCTCCTAGCGGGAGCAGGCAATGAGCAGTTCTTC
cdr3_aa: CASTLLAGAGNEQFF

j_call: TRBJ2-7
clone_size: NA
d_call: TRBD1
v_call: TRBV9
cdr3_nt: TGTGCCAGCAGCGCCAGATCCCGGGACAGGGGGACGTGGGAGCAGTACTTC
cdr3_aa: CASSARSRDRGTWEQYF

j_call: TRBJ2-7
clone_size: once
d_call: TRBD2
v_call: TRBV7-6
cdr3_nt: TGTGCCAGCAGCCGGGAGACTAGCAAACGCTACGAGCAGTACTTC
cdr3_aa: CASSRETSKRYEQYF

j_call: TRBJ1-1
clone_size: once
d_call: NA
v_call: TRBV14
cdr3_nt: TGTGCCAGCAGCCGCCTAGGGGGGGGCACTGAAGCTTTCTTT
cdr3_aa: CASSRLGGGTEAFF

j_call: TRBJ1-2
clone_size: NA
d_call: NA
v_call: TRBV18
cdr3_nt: TGTGCCAGCTCACCAGAGAGGAAGGATGGCTACACCTTC
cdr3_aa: CASSPERKDGYTF

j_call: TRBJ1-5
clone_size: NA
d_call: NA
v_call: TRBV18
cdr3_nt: TGTGCCAGCTCACCAGGGTCGGGACAGCCCCAGCATTTT
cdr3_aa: CASSPGSGQPQHF

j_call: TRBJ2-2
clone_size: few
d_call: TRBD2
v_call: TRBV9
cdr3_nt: TGTGCCAGCAGCTACGGACTAGGACTAAACACCGGGGAGCTGTTTTTT
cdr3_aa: CASSYGLGLNTGELFF

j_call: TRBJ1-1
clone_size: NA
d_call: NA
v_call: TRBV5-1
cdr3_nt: TGCGCCAGCAGGCGGGGGACTGAAGCTTTCTTT
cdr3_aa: CASRRGTEAFF

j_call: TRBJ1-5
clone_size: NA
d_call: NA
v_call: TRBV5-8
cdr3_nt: TGTGCCAGCAGCTTGAACATCTATCAGCCCCAGCATTTT
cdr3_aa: CASSLNIYQPQHF

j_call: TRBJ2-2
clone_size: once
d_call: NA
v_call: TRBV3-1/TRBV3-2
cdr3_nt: TGTGCCAGCAGCCAAGGGGCTCCCGGGGAGCTGTTTTTT
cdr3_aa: CASSQGAPGELFF

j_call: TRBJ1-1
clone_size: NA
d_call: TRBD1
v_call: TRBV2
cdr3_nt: TGTGCCAGCAGTACCAGAGGGGGGACAGATGAAGCTTTCTTT
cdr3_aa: CASSTRGGTDEAFF

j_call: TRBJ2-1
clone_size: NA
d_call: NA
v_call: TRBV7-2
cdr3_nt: TGTGCCAGCAGCTCACAGGGATACAATGAGCAGTTCTTC
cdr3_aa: CASSSQGYNEQFF

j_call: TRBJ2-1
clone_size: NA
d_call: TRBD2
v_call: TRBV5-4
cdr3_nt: TGTGCCAGCGAGGCACTAGCGGGGGGCCGGGGAGGAAATGAGCAGTTCTTC
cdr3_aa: CASEALAGGRGGNEQFF

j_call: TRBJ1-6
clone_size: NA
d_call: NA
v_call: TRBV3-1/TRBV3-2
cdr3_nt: TGTGCCAGCAGCCAAGACCTACTGGACAGCCACTATAATTCACCCCTCCACTTT
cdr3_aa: CASSQDLLDSHYNSPLHF

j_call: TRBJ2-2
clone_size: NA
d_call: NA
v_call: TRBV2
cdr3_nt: TGTGCCAGCAGGCAGGTCGGCGGGGAGCTGTTTTTT
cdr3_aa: CASRQVGGELFF

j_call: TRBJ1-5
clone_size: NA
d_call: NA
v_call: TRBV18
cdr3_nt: TGTGCCAGCTCACCCGACAGAAATCAGCCCCAGCATTTT
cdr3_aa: CASSPDRNQPQHF

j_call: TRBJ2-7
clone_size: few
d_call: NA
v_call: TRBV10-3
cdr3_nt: TGTGCCATCAGTGACGCGGGCTACGAGCAGTACTTC
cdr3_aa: CAISDAGYEQYF

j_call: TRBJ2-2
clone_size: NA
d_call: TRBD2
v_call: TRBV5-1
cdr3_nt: TGCGCCAGCAGCTTGGAGGTGGCTAGCGGGAACACCGGGGAGCTGTTTTTT
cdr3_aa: CASSLEVASGNTGELFF

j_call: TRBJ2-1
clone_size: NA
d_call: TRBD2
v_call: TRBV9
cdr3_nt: TGTGCCAGCAGCGTAGCTACTGAGCGGGGGTTATCGAGCTCCTACAATGAGCAGTTCTTC
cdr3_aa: CASSVATERGLSSSYNEQFF

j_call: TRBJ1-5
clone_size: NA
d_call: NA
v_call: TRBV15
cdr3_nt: TGTGCCACCAGCAGAGCATCTCTGAGGACCCAGCATTTT
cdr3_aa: CATSRASLRTQHF

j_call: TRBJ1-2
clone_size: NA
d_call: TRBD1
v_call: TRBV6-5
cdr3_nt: TGTGCCAGCAGTTACTCGACGGGACAGGGGGGAGGCTACACCTTC
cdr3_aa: CASSYSTGQGGGYTF

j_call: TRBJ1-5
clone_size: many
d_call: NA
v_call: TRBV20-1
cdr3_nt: TGCAGTGCGGCCGGGAGCCAGCCCCAGCATTTT
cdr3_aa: CSAAGSQPQHF

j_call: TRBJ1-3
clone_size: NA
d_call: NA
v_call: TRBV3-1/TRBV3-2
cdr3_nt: TGTGCCAGCAGCCCAGAAACACGAAACACCATATATTTT
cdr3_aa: CASSPETRNTIYF

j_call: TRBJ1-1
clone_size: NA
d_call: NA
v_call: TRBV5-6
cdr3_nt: TGTGCCAGCAGCTCCCCACACAGGGATGGGGCTGAAGCTTTCTTT
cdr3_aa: CASSSPHRDGAEAFF

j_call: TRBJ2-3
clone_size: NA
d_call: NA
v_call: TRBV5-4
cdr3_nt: TGTGCCAGCAGCTTGGAGCTAGCAGGGGCAGATACGCAGTATTTT
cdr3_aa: CASSLELAGADTQYF

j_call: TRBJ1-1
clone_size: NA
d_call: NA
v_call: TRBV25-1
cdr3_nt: TGTGCCAGCAGTGACCCTACAGGGTTGGAAGCTTTCTTT
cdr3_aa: CASSDPTGLEAFF

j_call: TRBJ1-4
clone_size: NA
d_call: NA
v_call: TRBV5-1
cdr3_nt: TGCGCCAGCAGCTTGGGTCAGGGCGGTGAAAAACTGTTTTTT
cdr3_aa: CASSLGQGGEKLFF

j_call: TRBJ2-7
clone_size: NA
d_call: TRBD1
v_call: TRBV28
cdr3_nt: TGTGCCAGCACCCCAGGGACAGCCGTCTCCTACGAGCAGTACTTC
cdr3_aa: CASTPGTAVSYEQYF

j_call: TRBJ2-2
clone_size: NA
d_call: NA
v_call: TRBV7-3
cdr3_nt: TGTGCCAGCAGGCGGAACCGGGACACCGGGGAGCTGTTTTTT
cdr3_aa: CASRRNRDTGELFF

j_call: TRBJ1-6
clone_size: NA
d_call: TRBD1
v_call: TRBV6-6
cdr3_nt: TGTGCCAGCAGTCTGACAGGGGGCAGATCACCCCTCCACTTT
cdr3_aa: CASSLTGGRSPLHF

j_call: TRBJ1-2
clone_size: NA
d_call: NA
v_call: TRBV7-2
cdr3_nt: TGTGCCAGCAGTCCGTGGGCAGCCTATGGCTACACCTTC
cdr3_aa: CASSPWAAYGYTF

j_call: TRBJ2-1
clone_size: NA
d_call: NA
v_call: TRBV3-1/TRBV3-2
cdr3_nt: TGTGCCAGCAGCCAGTCCCGGCATAGGGGTGAAGAGCAGTTCTTC
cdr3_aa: CASSQSRHRGEEQFF

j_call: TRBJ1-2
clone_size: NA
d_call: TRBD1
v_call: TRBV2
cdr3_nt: TGTGCCAGCAGTGATGAGGGTTGGACAGGGGGGCACTATGGCTACACCTTC
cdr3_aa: CASSDEGWTGGHYGYTF

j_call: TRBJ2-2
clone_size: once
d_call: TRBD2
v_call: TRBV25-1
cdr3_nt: TGTGCCAGCAGTCCGTGGACTAGCGGGAGTACCGGGGAGCTGTTTTTT
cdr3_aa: CASSPWTSGSTGELFF

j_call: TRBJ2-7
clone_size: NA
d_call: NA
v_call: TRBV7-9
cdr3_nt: TGTGCCAGCAGCTTAGCGCTTGCAGGACAGCCGTACTTC
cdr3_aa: CASSLALAGQPYF

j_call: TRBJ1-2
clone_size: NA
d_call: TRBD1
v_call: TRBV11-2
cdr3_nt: TGTGCCAGCAGCTACGCCGGGACAGGGGTCGGCTACACCTTC
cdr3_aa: CASSYAGTGVGYTF

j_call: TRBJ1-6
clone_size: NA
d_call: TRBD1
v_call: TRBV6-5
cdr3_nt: TGTGCCAGCAAGCGGACAGGCTCAAATTCACCCCTCCACTTT
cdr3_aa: CASKRTGSNSPLHF

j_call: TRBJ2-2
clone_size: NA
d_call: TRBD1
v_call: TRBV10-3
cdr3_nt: TGTGCCATCAGGGGGACAGAGAACACCGGGGAGCTGTTTTTT
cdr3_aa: CAIRGTENTGELFF

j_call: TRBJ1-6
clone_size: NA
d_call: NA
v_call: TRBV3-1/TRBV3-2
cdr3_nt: TGTGCCAGCAGCCCTGGACAGAATTCACCCCTCCACTTT
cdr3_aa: CASSPGQNSPLHF

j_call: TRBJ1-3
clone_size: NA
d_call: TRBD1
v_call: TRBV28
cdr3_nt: TGTGCCAGCAGTACACGGGACAGGAACTCTGGAAACACCATATATTTT
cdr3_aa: CASSTRDRNSGNTIYF

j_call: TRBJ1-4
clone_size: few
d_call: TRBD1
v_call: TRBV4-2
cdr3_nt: TGTGCCAGCAGCCAAGATCTTCTTAAGGGGGCGAGTGAAAAACTGTTTTTT
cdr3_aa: CASSQDLLKGASEKLFF

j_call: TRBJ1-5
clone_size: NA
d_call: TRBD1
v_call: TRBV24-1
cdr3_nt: TGTGCCACCAGCGCCGGGACAGGGGGGTATCAGCCCCAGCATTTT
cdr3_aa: CATSAGTGGYQPQHF

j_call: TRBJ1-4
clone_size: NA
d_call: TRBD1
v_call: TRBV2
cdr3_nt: TGTGCCAGCAGTGAAGGGACAGGGGAGGGAAAACTGTTTTTT
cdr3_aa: CASSEGTGEGKLFF

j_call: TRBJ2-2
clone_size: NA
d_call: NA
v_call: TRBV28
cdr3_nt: TGTGCCAGCACCGACACGGGGGAGCTGTTTTTT
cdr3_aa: CASTDTGELFF

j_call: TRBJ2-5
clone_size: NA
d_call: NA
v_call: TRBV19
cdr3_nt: TGTGCCAGTAGTCCGGGGAGTGTACAAGGAACCCAGTACTTC
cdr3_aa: CASSPGSVQGTQYF

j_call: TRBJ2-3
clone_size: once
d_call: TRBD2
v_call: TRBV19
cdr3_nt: TGTGCCAGTAGTCTTGGGACTAGCGGGAGAACGCAGTATTTT
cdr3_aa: CASSLGTSGRTQYF

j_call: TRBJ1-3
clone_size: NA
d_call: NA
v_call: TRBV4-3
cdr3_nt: TGCGCCAGCAGCCTAGCGGGGGTTGGAAACACCATATATTTT
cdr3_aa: CASSLAGVGNTIYF

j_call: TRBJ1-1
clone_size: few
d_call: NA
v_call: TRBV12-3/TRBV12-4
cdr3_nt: TGTGCCAGCAGTCTGTCCAAGCCCGAAGCTTTCTTT
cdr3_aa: CASSLSKPEAFF

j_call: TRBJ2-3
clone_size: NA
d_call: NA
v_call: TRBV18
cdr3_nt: TGTGCCAGCTCACCATCCGTTACTAGCACAGATACGCAGTATTTT
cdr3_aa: CASSPSVTSTDTQYF

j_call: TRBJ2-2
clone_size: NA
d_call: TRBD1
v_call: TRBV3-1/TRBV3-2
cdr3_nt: TGTGCCAGCAGCTCCGGACAGGCGGGCACCGGGGAGCTGTTTTTT
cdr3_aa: CASSSGQAGTGELFF

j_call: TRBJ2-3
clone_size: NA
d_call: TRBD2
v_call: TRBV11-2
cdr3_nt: TGTGCCAGCAGCTTCGAGGGACTAGCGGGAGCAGATACGCAGTATTTT
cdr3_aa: CASSFEGLAGADTQYF

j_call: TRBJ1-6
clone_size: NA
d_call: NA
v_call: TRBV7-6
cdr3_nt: TGTGCCAGCAGCTCATACAGCTATAATTCACCCCTCCACTTT
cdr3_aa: CASSSYSYNSPLHF